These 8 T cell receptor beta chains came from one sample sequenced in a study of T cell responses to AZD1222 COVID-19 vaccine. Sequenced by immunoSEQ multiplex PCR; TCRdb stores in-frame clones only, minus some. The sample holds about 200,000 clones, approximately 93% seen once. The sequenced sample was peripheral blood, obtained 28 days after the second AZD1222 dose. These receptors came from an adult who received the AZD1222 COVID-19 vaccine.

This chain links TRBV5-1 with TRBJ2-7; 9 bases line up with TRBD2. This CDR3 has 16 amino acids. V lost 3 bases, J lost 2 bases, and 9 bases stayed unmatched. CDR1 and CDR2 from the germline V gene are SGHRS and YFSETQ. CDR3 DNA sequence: TGCGCCAGCAGCTCAATAGCGGGAGTGCCGGCCTACGAGCAGTACTTC. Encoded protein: CASSSIAGVPAYEQYF.

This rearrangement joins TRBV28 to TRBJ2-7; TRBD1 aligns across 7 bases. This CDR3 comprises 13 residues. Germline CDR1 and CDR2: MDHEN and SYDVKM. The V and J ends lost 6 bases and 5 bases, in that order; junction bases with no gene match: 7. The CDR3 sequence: CASSRQGVNEQYF. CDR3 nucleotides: TGTGCCAGCAGCCGACAGGGAGTCAACGAGCAGTACTTC.

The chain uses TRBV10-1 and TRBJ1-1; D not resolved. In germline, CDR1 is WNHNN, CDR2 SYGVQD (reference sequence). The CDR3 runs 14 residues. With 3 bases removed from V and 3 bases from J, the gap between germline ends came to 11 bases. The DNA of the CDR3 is TGCGCCAGCAGTGAAATGATAAGGGACACTGAAGCTTTCTTT. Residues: CASSEMIRDTEAFF.

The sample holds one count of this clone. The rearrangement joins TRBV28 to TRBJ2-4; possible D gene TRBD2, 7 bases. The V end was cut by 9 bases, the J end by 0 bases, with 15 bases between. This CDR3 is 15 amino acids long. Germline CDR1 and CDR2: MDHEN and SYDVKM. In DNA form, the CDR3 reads TGTGCCAGTCAACAGGGCGGGGGAGCCAAAAACATTCAGTACTTC. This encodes CASQQGGGAKNIQYF.

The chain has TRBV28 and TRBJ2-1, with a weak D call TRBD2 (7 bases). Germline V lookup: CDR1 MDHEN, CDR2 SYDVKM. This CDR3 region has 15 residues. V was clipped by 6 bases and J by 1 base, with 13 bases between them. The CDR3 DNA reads TGTGCCAGCAGGATGAGCGGGACATCCTACAATGAGCAGTTCTTC. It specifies CASRMSGTSYNEQFF.

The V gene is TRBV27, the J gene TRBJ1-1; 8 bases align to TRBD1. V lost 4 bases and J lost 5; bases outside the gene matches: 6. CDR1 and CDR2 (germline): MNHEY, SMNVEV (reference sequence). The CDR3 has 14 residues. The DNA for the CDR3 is TGTGCCAGCAGTTCCCACAGGGGGAGGACTGAAGCTTTCTTT. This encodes CASSSHRGRTEAFF.

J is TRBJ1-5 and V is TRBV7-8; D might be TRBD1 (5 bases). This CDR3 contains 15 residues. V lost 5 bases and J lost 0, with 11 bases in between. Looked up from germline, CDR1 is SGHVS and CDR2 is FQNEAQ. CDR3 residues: CASSLDSYSNQPQHF. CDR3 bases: TGTGCCAGCAGCCTCGACAGTTATAGCAATCAGCCCCAGCATTTT. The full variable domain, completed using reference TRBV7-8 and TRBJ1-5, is GAGVSQSPRYKVAKRGQDVALRCDPISGHVSLFWYQQALGQGPEFLTYFQNEAQLDKSGLPSDRFFAERPEGSVSTLKIQRTQQEDSAVYLCASSLDSYSNQPQHFGDGTRLSIL.

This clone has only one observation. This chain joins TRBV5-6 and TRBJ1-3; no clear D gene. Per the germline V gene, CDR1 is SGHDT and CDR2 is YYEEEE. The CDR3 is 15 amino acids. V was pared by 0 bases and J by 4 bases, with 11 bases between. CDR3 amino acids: CASSLGPFGGNTIYF. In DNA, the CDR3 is TGTGCCAGCAGCTTGGGGCCCTTTGGGGGAAACACCATATATTTT. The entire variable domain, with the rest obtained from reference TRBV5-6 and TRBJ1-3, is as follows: DAGVTQSPTHLIKTRGQQVTLRCSPKSGHDTVSWYQQALGQGPQFIFQYYEEEERQRGNFPDRFSGHQFPNYSSELNVNALLLGDSALYLCASSLGPFGGNTIYFGEGSWLTVV.